This T cell receptor beta chain was found in a study of T cell responses to AZD1222 COVID-19 vaccine. Whole-study results and caveats: None of the repertoires were sampled until the peak T cell response had passed. Across spike, vaccine-associated CD4 TCRs were found, dominant at 160-218 and 743-854. Baseline seropositives among AZD1222 recipients totaled only five or six.

Only in-frame clones appear in the TCRdb table, and some are missing; sequencing was by immunoSEQ multiplex PCR. The sample carries some 150,000 clones, about 85% recorded once. V was clipped by 5 bases and J by 2 bases, with 10 bases between them. Germline V gene data show CDR1 as MDHEN and CDR2 as SYDVKM. The CDR3 consists of 15 residues. In regard to this clone: No antigen is known for it.

The chain employs TRBV28 and TRBJ2-6, with a tentative D call TRBD1 (5 bases). This TCR was sampled from an adult who had recovered from COVID-19. The sequences come from peripheral blood, collected after recovery from COVID-19. In DNA form, the CDR3 reads TGTGCCAGCAGTCCCCACAGGCCTGGGGCCAACGTCCTGACTTTC. Translated, it gives CASSPHRPGANVLTF.